This is a list of T cell receptor beta chains from one sample in a study of metastatic and nonmetastatic thyroid tumors. MiXCR reprocessed the PCR reads for TCRdb. The sample records 40,000 to 45,000 clones, 16% being singletons. The specimen was blood. The origin of the receptors is a female donor with papillary thyroid cancer or a benign thyroid nodule (not recorded which). Some clones in this sample may be carry-over from other donors' samples. The CDR3 runs from the conserved cysteine through the conserved F or W. The order of the fields is V gene, D gene, J gene, clone size, CDR3 protein, CDR3 DNA. The D gene is left open where the match is weak. Clone sizes are given selectively: once, few, many, or a class where the clone is expanded.

V gene: TRBV12-3/TRBV12-4
D gene: NA
J gene: TRBJ1-1
clone size: few
CDR3 protein: CARSAGTNTEAFF
CDR3 DNA: TGTGCCAGAAGTGCGGGGACCAACACTGAAGCTTTCTTT

V gene: TRBV6-6
D gene: NA
J gene: TRBJ2-1
clone size: many
CDR3 protein: CATAPIRPKDTPYNEQFF
CDR3 DNA: TGTGCCACTGCCCCGATCCGACCGAAGGACACACCGTACAATGAGCAGTTCTTC

V gene: TRBV20-1
D gene: TRBD1
J gene: TRBJ1-2
clone size: many
CDR3 protein: CSARDAPGQGSSNYGYTF
CDR3 DNA: TGCAGTGCTAGAGATGCCCCGGGACAGGGATCTTCTAACTATGGCTACACCTTC

V gene: TRBV6-1
D gene: TRBD1
J gene: TRBJ1-2
clone size: NA
CDR3 protein: CATIPRGQSANYGYTF
CDR3 DNA: TGTGCCACCATCCCCAGGGGACAGTCTGCTAACTATGGCTACACCTTC

V gene: TRBV27
D gene: TRBD2
J gene: TRBJ2-7
clone size: NA
CDR3 protein: CASTSGVGYYEQYF
CDR3 DNA: TGCGCCAGCACTAGCGGGGTCGGATATTACGAGCAGTACTTC

V gene: TRBV15
D gene: NA
J gene: TRBJ1-3
clone size: many
CDR3 protein: CATSRDHSGQTNTIYF
CDR3 DNA: TGTGCCACCAGCAGAGATCACTCCGGACAGACAAACACCATATATTTT

V gene: TRBV6-2/TRBV6-3
D gene: NA
J gene: TRBJ1-3
clone size: medium-sized
CDR3 protein: CASRTSGNTIYF
CDR3 DNA: TGTGCCAGCCGGACGAGCGGAAACACCATATATTTT

V gene: TRBV12-3/TRBV12-4
D gene: NA
J gene: TRBJ1-6
clone size: medium-sized
CDR3 protein: CASSTGQGNSPLHF
CDR3 DNA: TGTGCCAGCAGTACCGGACAAGGGAATTCACCCCTCCACTTT

V gene: TRBV28
D gene: NA
J gene: TRBJ2-6
clone size: many
CDR3 protein: CASSSWEATTYSGANVLTF
CDR3 DNA: TGTGCCAGCAGTTCCTGGGAGGCCACCACCTACTCTGGGGCCAACGTCCTGACTTTC

V gene: TRBV5-6
D gene: TRBD2
J gene: TRBJ2-3
clone size: NA
CDR3 protein: CASSDVGGGSTDTQYF
CDR3 DNA: TGTGCCAGCAGCGATGTAGGCGGGGGTAGCACAGATACGCAGTATTTT

V gene: TRBV5-1
D gene: TRBD1
J gene: TRBJ1-1
clone size: many
CDR3 protein: CASSTDRGATEAFF
CDR3 DNA: TGCGCCAGCAGCACGGACAGGGGGGCCACTGAAGCTTTCTTT

V gene: TRBV2
D gene: NA
J gene: TRBJ2-7
clone size: NA
CDR3 protein: CASSYPPMYEQYF
CDR3 DNA: TGTGCCAGCAGTTATCCCCCGATGTACGAGCAGTACTTC

V gene: TRBV5-1
D gene: NA
J gene: TRBJ1-2
clone size: many
CDR3 protein: CASSSGQLDYGYTF
CDR3 DNA: TGCGCCAGCAGCTCCGGACAGTTGGATTATGGCTACACCTTC

V gene: TRBV20-1
D gene: TRBD1
J gene: TRBJ1-4
clone size: many
CDR3 protein: CSAPGQGAFYEKLFF
CDR3 DNA: TGCAGTGCCCCGGGACAGGGGGCGTTTTACGAAAAACTGTTTTTT

V gene: TRBV11-1
D gene: NA
J gene: TRBJ2-7
clone size: NA
CDR3 protein: CASSLKSGPVWQYF
CDR3 DNA: TGTGCCAGCAGCCTGAAGTCCGGACCTGTTTGGCAGTACTTC

V gene: TRBV27
D gene: TRBD1
J gene: TRBJ2-6
clone size: many
CDR3 protein: CASSFYGQVGSGANVLTF
CDR3 DNA: TGTGCCAGCAGTTTTTACGGACAGGTTGGCTCTGGGGCCAACGTCCTGACTTTC

V gene: TRBV28
D gene: NA
J gene: TRBJ2-7
clone size: many
CDR3 protein: CASRSTSHEQYF
CDR3 DNA: TGTGCCAGCAGATCCACTAGCCACGAGCAGTACTTC

V gene: TRBV19
D gene: NA
J gene: TRBJ1-2
clone size: many
CDR3 protein: CASSNRQGTSNYGYTF
CDR3 DNA: TGTGCCAGTAGTAATAGGCAGGGAACTAGTAACTATGGCTACACCTTC

V gene: TRBV30
D gene: TRBD2
J gene: TRBJ2-1
clone size: NA
CDR3 protein: CAWSVLAGVDEQFF
CDR3 DNA: TGTGCCTGGAGTGTACTAGCGGGGGTGGATGAGCAGTTCTTC

V gene: TRBV7-3
D gene: TRBD1
J gene: TRBJ2-6
clone size: many
CDR3 protein: CASSNPGGLSSGANVLTF
CDR3 DNA: TGTGCCAGCAGCAACCCAGGGGGATTAAGCTCTGGGGCCAACGTCCTGACTTTC

V gene: TRBV10-3
D gene: NA
J gene: TRBJ1-1
clone size: few
CDR3 protein: CAISDPGEGTDPFF
CDR3 DNA: TGTGCCATCAGTGACCCGGGGGAGGGAACTGACCCTTTCTTT

V gene: TRBV5-5
D gene: TRBD2
J gene: TRBJ2-7
clone size: many
CDR3 protein: CASSFFPGTSITHEQYF
CDR3 DNA: TGTGCCAGCAGCTTCTTTCCCGGGACTAGCATAACCCACGAGCAGTACTTC

V gene: TRBV20-1
D gene: TRBD1
J gene: TRBJ2-7
clone size: many
CDR3 protein: CSANLAGGSYEQYF
CDR3 DNA: TGCAGTGCCAACCTCGCAGGGGGCTCCTACGAGCAGTACTTC

V gene: TRBV15
D gene: TRBD1
J gene: TRBJ1-2
clone size: many
CDR3 protein: CATSRGDRGGSYTF
CDR3 DNA: TGTGCCACCAGCAGGGGGGACAGGGGTGGTAGCTACACCTTC

V gene: TRBV30
D gene: NA
J gene: TRBJ2-7
clone size: NA
CDR3 protein: CAWIEVAAVPKQYF
CDR3 DNA: TGTGCCTGGATTGAAGTGGCAGCCGTCCCCAAGCAGTACTTC

V gene: TRBV10-3
D gene: NA
J gene: TRBJ1-5
clone size: many
CDR3 protein: CAISRHQTDNQPQHF
CDR3 DNA: TGTGCCATCAGTCGGCACCAGACAGACAATCAGCCCCAGCATTTT

V gene: TRBV5-1
D gene: NA
J gene: TRBJ1-2
clone size: NA
CDR3 protein: CASSLDAGERTTF
CDR3 DNA: TGCGCCAGCAGCTTGGATGCAGGGGAGAGGACCACCTTC

V gene: TRBV5-4
D gene: NA
J gene: TRBJ2-5
clone size: NA
CDR3 protein: CASSLSGSNQETQYF
CDR3 DNA: TGTGCCAGCAGCTTATCAGGGTCCAATCAAGAGACCCAGTACTTC

V gene: TRBV6-2/TRBV6-3
D gene: NA
J gene: TRBJ2-6
clone size: NA
CDR3 protein: CASRGGLGANVLTF
CDR3 DNA: TGTGCCAGCCGGGGTGGGCTAGGGGCCAATGTCCTGACTTTC

V gene: TRBV6-1
D gene: NA
J gene: TRBJ1-1
clone size: many
CDR3 protein: CAGNTGLMNTEAFF
CDR3 DNA: TGTGCCGGCAACACCGGACTCATGAACACTGAAGCTTTCTTT

V gene: TRBV5-1
D gene: NA
J gene: TRBJ2-7
clone size: many
CDR3 protein: CASSLEGLSYEQYF
CDR3 DNA: TGCGCCAGCAGCTTAGAGGGGCTCTCCTACGAGCAGTACTTC

V gene: TRBV12-3/TRBV12-4
D gene: TRBD2
J gene: TRBJ2-1
clone size: many
CDR3 protein: CASSPGLAGGPSF
CDR3 DNA: TGTGCCAGCAGTCCCGGACTAGCGGGGGGCCCGTCCTTC

V gene: TRBV6-1
D gene: NA
J gene: TRBJ2-5
clone size: NA
CDR3 protein: CASIRDRSQETQYF
CDR3 DNA: TGTGCCAGCATACGTGACAGAAGCCAAGAGACCCAGTACTTC

V gene: TRBV7-3
D gene: NA
J gene: TRBJ1-1
clone size: many
CDR3 protein: CASRLRENTEAFF
CDR3 DNA: TGTGCCAGCAGACTCAGGGAGAACACTGAAGCTTTCTTT

V gene: TRBV7-8
D gene: NA
J gene: TRBJ2-1
clone size: NA
CDR3 protein: CASSPPASEQFF
CDR3 DNA: TGTGCCAGCAGCCCGCCCGCGAGTGAGCAGTTCTTC

V gene: TRBV28
D gene: TRBD1
J gene: TRBJ1-6
clone size: few
CDR3 protein: CASSLLRGQYCSPLHF
CDR3 DNA: TGCGCCAGCAGTTTATTGAGGGGGCAATATTGTTCACCCCTCCACTTT